A selection of T cell receptor beta chains follows, all from one sample in a study of post-analysis software for immune sequencing data. Each CDR3 protein gets one entry after TCRdb re-called the PCR reads with MiXCR. The sample lists around 400,000 distinct CDR3 sequences; more than 30% were seen once. The material sequenced was blood. The receptors stem from a girl aged 2 to 9 with multiple sclerosis. Each CDR3 is given with its conserved first and last residue. The order of the fields is V gene, J gene, CDR3 protein.

>TRBV12-3/TRBV12-4|TRBJ2-5
CASSPRESGETQYF
>TRBV6-5|TRBJ2-1
CASSYGGAYNEQFF
>TRBV6-5|TRBJ2-7
CASTRGAWNEQYF
>TRBV6-6|TRBJ2-1
CASSLVKRYNEQFF
>TRBV20-1|TRBJ1-5
CSARDRWENQPQHF
>TRBV6-6|TRBJ2-1
CASSYLATLGHNEQFF
>TRBV15|TRBJ2-1
CATSRPRANSHNEQFF
>TRBV20-1|TRBJ2-1
CSAPRQGVSPFF
>TRBV6-2/TRBV6-3|TRBJ2-3
CASTDRVTDTQYF
>TRBV10-2|TRBJ2-5
CASSATSGKETQYF
>TRBV7-2|TRBJ1-5
CASSPGFGGNQPQHF
>TRBV6-5|TRBJ2-1
CASSYSGIGRGYNEQFF
>TRBV7-2|TRBJ1-4
CASSLVRRGNEKLFF
>TRBV5-6|TRBJ2-3
CASSPRVGSPDTQYF
>TRBV20-1|TRBJ1-5
CSVNRGGQPQHF
>TRBV5-1|TRBJ1-3
CASSLKGGQSGNTIYF
>TRBV5-1|TRBJ2-5
CASSRGLARETQYF